The text below deals with one TCR beta chain. The source of the sample is a study of blood T cell repertoires in COVID-19. Whole-study context: From the United States, Italy and Spain came samples of acute and convalescent COVID-19. PBMCs, B-cell-depleted T cells, or T cells provided the cDNA or gDNA that made up the material.

Methods used by the authors: From reference gene primer amplification, estimates of nucleated cell counts were derived. Method: immunoSEQ multiplex PCR; TCRdb's copy keeps in-frame clones and lacks some. V and J calls and clone size are as listed in that table; D and trimming were resolved from the DNA. There are 200,000 to 300,000 clones in the sample; approximately 85% occur only once, and approximately 13% lies in the top ten. Germline lookup yields CDR1 SGHDT and CDR2 YYEEEE. V dropped 3 bases and J dropped 6; count of bases not matched to a gene: 6. The CDR3 has 15 amino acids. The sequence was obtained from a man aged 80 or over with acute or convalescent COVID-19. The chain joins TRBV5-6 to TRBJ2-6; the match to TRBD1 covers 7 bases. Sequenced input: peripheral blood. In DNA form, the CDR3 reads TGTGCCAGCAGCTCTCTAGACAGGGAGGCCAACGTCCTGACTTTC. It is translated as CASSSLDREANVLTF.